This T cell receptor beta chain was retrieved from a study of shared clonotypes between healthy human individuals. In the original processing: Filtering differed because ImmunoSEQ produced junction-only sequences that carried no quality scores. Sequencing was performed with immunoSEQ multiplex PCR; in TCRdb, only in-frame clones are kept and a portion is missing. D and trimming come from the DNA, and the V and J calls and clone size come from that table. The sample lists 2 million to 3 million clones; 90% to 95% were seen once. In germline, CDR1 is SGHNT, CDR2 YYREEE (reference sequence). The CDR3 loop spans 12 amino acids. J gave up 3 bases and V 4 bases, and 0 bases lay outside the gene matches.

This clonotype was obtained from a man younger than 35 in good health. The chain has TRBV5-4 and TRBJ2-5; TRBD2 matches 7 bases. The material sequenced was naive CD4+ T cells sorted from blood. Indicated subset: CD45RA+ positively selected. The CDR3 DNA reads as TGTGCCAGCAGCCGGGGGGAAGAGACCCAGTACTTC. It yields the protein CASSRGEETQYF.